This T cell receptor (beta chain) was identified in a study of cytotoxic CD8 clonotypes in ibrutinib-treated CLL (dated by TCRdb to the early 2020s). For the study in its entirety: In this cohort, around 15 patients were treatment-naive and ten to eleven were relapsed/refractory, while some 18 had unmutated IGHV. Responses were partial in some 24 patients and complete in 2; after median about 70 months follow-up, around 14 stayed in remission and roughly twelve progressed. Response samples were taken after a median of approximately a year on treatment, ranging from about 6 to 36 months. Samples averaged roughly 260,000 productive templates and around 91,000 productive rearrangements. Longitudinal samples were available for about 30% of the roughly 86 trial participants. Cryopreserved peripheral blood mononuclear cells were collected before treatment, at response, and at either disease progression or sustained remission.

A MiSeq instrument was used for deep resolution sequencing, which targeted depths ranging from 1 in 1 million up to 1 in 200,000 T cells, with coverage averaging 10x for each clonotype. The immunoSEQ hsTCRB Kit was used to generate the TCR beta libraries. On the study's bioinformatics: The data were analyzed with ImmunoSEQ Analyzer and ImmunoSEQ Data Assistant, and V, D and J gene assignments followed IMGT definitions. Clonality, which ranges from 0 to 1, was calculated as one minus the normalized Shannon entropy of productive rearrangement frequencies. Only overrepresented clonotypes making up at least 0.05% of each patient's repertoire were included in the public clonotype analysis. Repertoires from approximately 13 age-matched healthy donors in immuneACCESS were used as clonality controls. Here the immuneACCESS table is served through TCRdb, limited to in-frame sequences with V and J called. Missing clones are a known gap in these copies; in checked studies unresolved V genes cover under half, and the rest lacks a known reason. D and trimming were read from the DNA, whereas the V and J calls and clone size are those reported in that table. The sample has 35,000 to 40,000 clones on record, about 47% of them singletons. The top ten clones comprise approximately 20% of the sample.

In its sample, this clone was seen a few times. Its specific antigen is unknown. The input lacks base qualities; no much larger clone sits a single base away. The study at large found these results: Baseline clonality was found to be higher than that of age-matched healthy donors and was strongly correlated with circulating CD8+ T-cell counts. An increase in clonality was observed at ibrutinib response, with clonality remaining stable during sustained remission and falling back toward baseline at progression. Public clonotypes were rare and either contracted or stayed stable during treatment, and the rise in clonality at ibrutinib response reflected the expansion of private clonotypes. Lymph node repertoires were not examined, and the timing of sampling was not matched between patients in sustained remission and those whose disease progressed.

For TCR beta library preparation, approximately 2 micrograms of genomic DNA were isolated from cryopreserved PBMCs. High-throughput TCR beta sequencing was performed on longitudinal blood samples from CLL patients receiving ibrutinib monotherapy. Patients were enrolled in a phase 2 open-label single-center ibrutinib monotherapy trial. According to the germline V gene, CDR1 reads SGHTA and CDR2 reads FQGTGA. The CDR3 runs 16 amino acids, cysteine and phenylalanine included. Here the CDR3 DNA is all that survives: 48 bases in frame from base 1. Trimming removed 2 bases from V and 5 bases from J, leaving 17 bases between the germline ends.

The source was PBMCs, collected before ibrutinib treatment. The clonotype was recovered from a human donor with chronic lymphocytic leukemia. Recombination linked TRBV7-3 to TRBJ2-3; confidence is insufficient to name the D gene. The CDR3 protein: CASSLGSSAVGDTQYF. The DNA reads TGTGCCAGCAGCTTAGGTTCCTCGGCTGTTGGAGATACGCAGTATTTT.